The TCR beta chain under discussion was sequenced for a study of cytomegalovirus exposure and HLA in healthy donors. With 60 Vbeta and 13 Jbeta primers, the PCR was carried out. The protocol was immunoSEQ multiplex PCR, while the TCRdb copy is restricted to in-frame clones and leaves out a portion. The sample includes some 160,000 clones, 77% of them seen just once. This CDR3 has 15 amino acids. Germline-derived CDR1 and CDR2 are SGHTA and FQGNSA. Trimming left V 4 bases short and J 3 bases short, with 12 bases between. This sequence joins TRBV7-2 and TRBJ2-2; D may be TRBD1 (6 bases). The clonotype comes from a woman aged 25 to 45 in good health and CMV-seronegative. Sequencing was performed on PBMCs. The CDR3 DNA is TGTGCCAGCAGCTCTCAGGGGCGAGACACCGGGGAGCTGTTTTTT. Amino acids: CASSSQGRDTGELFF.